The clone carrying this T cell receptor (beta chain) was recorded a few times. This entry comes from a study of identical twins. Addition of a universal primer site occurred through template switching, and cDNA carried unique molecular identifiers. MiXCR, run by TCRdb on the 5' RACE reads, gives a single entry per CDR3 protein. The sample includes around 490,000 distinct CDR3 sequences, about 16% of them seen just once. Germline V gene sequence: CDR1 SGDLS, CDR2 YYNGEE. V dropped 3 bases and J dropped 1 base, with 12 bases sitting between them. CDR3 length: 15 amino acids. This same sample was also taken into another study, of yellow fever vaccine responses in identical twins.

The origin of this receptor is a woman aged 18 to 35 in good health. Input material: CD4+ T cells sorted from blood. The chain combines TRBV9 with TRBJ2-3; maybe TRBD1 (6 bases). CDR3 protein: CASSAHRAGTDTQYF. The CDR3 nucleotides are TGTGCCAGCAGCGCCCACAGGGCTGGCACAGATACGCAGTATTTT.